Below, 13 T cell receptor beta chains from the same sample are listed, as sequenced in a study of cytomegalovirus exposure and HLA in healthy donors. The study ran its PCR with 60 Vbeta and 13 Jbeta primers. Produced via immunoSEQ multiplex PCR; TCRdb's table is partial and in-frame only. This sample carries about 190,000 clones, roughly 77% of them seen once, and the ten largest clones take 2.5% to 4%. What was sequenced was PBMCs. The receptors come from a woman aged 25 to 39 in good health and CMV-seropositive.

The chain has TRBV7-8 and TRBJ2-6, with D possibly being TRBD1 (6 bases). The germline V gene has CDR1 SGHVS and CDR2 FQNEAQ. The CDR3 has 17 residues. V lost 3 bases, J lost 1 base, and 13 bases lay in between. The CDR3 bases are TGTGCCAGCAGCTTTGCAGGGGTGTGGTCTGGGGCCAACGTCCTGACTTTC. Encoded protein: CASSFAGVWSGANVLTF.

This sequence joins TRBV5-1 and TRBJ1-3; D is unclear. This CDR3 comprises 16 residues. The V end was cut by 0 bases, the J end by 8 bases, with 18 bases between. Germline lookup yields CDR1 SGHRS and CDR2 YFSETQ. The CDR3 spells CASSLGENPTADTIYF. CDR3 DNA: TGCGCCAGCAGCTTGGGGGAGAATCCTACGGCGGACACCATATATTTT.

The genes are TRBV7-9 and TRBJ2-4; the D gene is possibly TRBD1 (6 bases). This CDR3 contains 15 residues. Germline V CDR1 and CDR2: SEHNR, FQNEAQ (reference sequence). The V gene lost 6 bases and the J gene lost 0 bases, with 12 bases spanning the gap. The CDR3 bases are TGTGCCAGCAGTCTCCCGGACAGAGCCAAAAACATTCAGTACTTC. Its translation is CASSLPDRAKNIQYF.

This clone was observed a handful of times. This chain uses TRBV7-8 with TRBJ2-1; D perhaps matches TRBD2 (5 bases). The CDR3 covers 15 residues. In germline, CDR1 is SGHVS, CDR2 FQNEAQ. Deletions cut 0 bases from V and 4 bases from J, with 10 bases between. The CDR3 nucleotides read TGTGCCAGCAGCTTAGCGGGAGCCGGGTACAATGAGCAGTTCTTC. As protein: CASSLAGAGYNEQFF.

V usage is TRBV5-4 and J usage is TRBJ1-1; the D is unclear. The V end was cut by 4 bases, the J end by 0 bases, with 13 bases between. Per the germline V gene, CDR1 is SGHNT and CDR2 is YYREEE (reference sequence). This CDR3 comprises 15 residues. The CDR3, as DNA: TGTGCCAGCAGCGACCCGACAACGATGAACACTGAAGCTTTCTTT. Translated, it gives CASSDPTTMNTEAFF.

The V call is TRBV28, the J call TRBJ1-5; 7 bases match TRBD1. Germline loops: CDR1 MDHEN, CDR2 SYDVKM. There are 16 residues in the CDR3. With V trimmed by 6 bases and J by 0 bases, 8 bases remained unmatched. The DNA of the CDR3 is TGTGCCAGCAGAATGTGGGACAGCTATAGCAATCAGCCCCAGCATTTT. It encodes CASRMWDSYSNQPQHF. Complete variable domain (other parts from reference TRBV28 and TRBJ1-5): DVKVTQSSRYLVKRTGEKVFLECVQDMDHENMFWYRQDPGLGLRLIYFSYDVKMKEKGDIPEGYSVSREKKERFSLILESASTNQTSMYLCASRMWDSYSNQPQHFGDGTRLSIL.

This clone was counted between two and nine times. V is TRBV27 and J is TRBJ2-5; TRBD1 matches at 10 bases. The end of the DNA aligns better with TRBJ2-7, so the J call may be wrong. This CDR3 comprises 15 residues. The germline CDR1 and CDR2 sequences are MNHEY and SMNVEV (reference sequence). CDR3 residues: CASSSQGQGFYEQYF. Here the CDR3 DNA reads TGTGCCAGCAGTTCTCAGGGACAGGGGTTCTACGAGCAGTACTTC.

The chain joins TRBV28 to TRBJ2-7; 10 bases match TRBD2. Germline trimming cut 3 bases from V and 5 bases from J; bases unmatched to any gene: 7. Germline V gene lookup returns CDR1 MDHEN and CDR2 SYDVKM. The CDR3 spans 15 residues. The CDR3, as DNA: TGTGCCAGCAGTTTCCCTAGCGGGAGAGGGAACGAGCAGTACTTC. This codes for CASSFPSGRGNEQYF. The entire variable domain, with the rest obtained from reference TRBV28 and TRBJ2-7, is as follows: DVKVTQSSRYLVKRTGEKVFLECVQDMDHENMFWYRQDPGLGLRLIYFSYDVKMKEKGDIPEGYSVSREKKERFSLILESASTNQTSMYLCASSFPSGRGNEQYFGPGTRLTVT.

Only a few counts were recorded for this clone. The same CDR3 can be traced to other DNA sequences in this sample. The rearrangement links TRBV27 to TRBJ1-1; 9 bases agree with TRBD1. From germline, CDR1 is MNHEY and CDR2 SMNVEV (reference sequence). The CDR3 sequence is 12 residues long. The V and J ends lost 6 bases and 4 bases, in that order; junction bases with no gene match: 0. As DNA, the CDR3 is TGTGCCAGCAGGACAGGGGGCACTGAAGCTTTCTTT. Translated: CASRTGGTEAFF.

The rearrangement uses TRBV19 and TRBJ2-2, with 8 bases aligning to TRBD2. Germline assignment: CDR1 LNHDA and CDR2 SQIVND (reference sequence). CDR3 length equals 16 residues. J was trimmed by 0 bases and V by 6 bases; bases with no gene match: 6. The CDR3 sequence is CASRARLAPNTGELFF. The CDR3 DNA is TGTGCCAGTAGAGCAAGACTAGCGCCGAACACCGGGGAGCTGTTTTTT. The whole variable domain, filled in from reference TRBV19 and TRBJ2-2, reads DGGITQSPKYLFRKEGQNVTLSCEQNLNHDAMYWYRQDPGQGLRLIYYSQIVNDFQKGDIAEGYSVSREKKESFPLTVTSAQKNPTAFYLCASRARLAPNTGELFFGEGSRLTVL.

This clone was counted once. The genes are TRBV6-5 and TRBJ2-7; the match to TRBD2 covers 10 bases. The CDR3 runs 14 residues. The V gene's germline CDR1 is MNHEY and CDR2 SVGAGI. This CDR3 reads CAISPTSGNSEQYF. The CDR3 DNA reads TGTGCAATCAGCCCCACTAGCGGGAATAGCGAGCAGTACTTC.

This clone showed up just once. The chain joins TRBV6-1 to TRBJ2-1; 10 nucleotides agree with TRBD2. The CDR3 covers 14 residues. The J segment lost 10 bases and the V segment lost 8 bases, leaving 11 bases of the junction unmatched. From germline, CDR1 is MNHNS and CDR2 SASEGT. CDR3 sequence (DNA): TGTGCCAGCGACCCCCTAGCGGGAGTTGAGGAGCAGTTCTTC. Its protein is CASDPLAGVEEQFF.

This sequence joins TRBV5-1 and TRBJ2-1; 8 bases fit TRBD2. The CDR3 has 15 residues. CDR1 and CDR2 (germline): SGHRS, YFSETQ. The J segment lost 9 bases and the V segment lost 0 bases, leaving 8 bases of the junction unmatched. This CDR3 is CASSLDGRARGEQFF. The CDR3 DNA reads TGCGCCAGCAGCTTGGACGGGAGGGCCCGGGGTGAGCAGTTCTTC.